The 32 T cell receptor beta chains below were found in one sample sequenced in a study of T cells in Graves' hyperthyroidism and ophthalmopathy. Amplification of TCR beta CDR3 regions was performed using RNA transcripts as template. Using the HTBI primer set, a first-round RT-PCR was run on the TCR CDR3. TCRdb used MiXCR to reprocess the multiplex PCR reads, holding one entry per CDR3 protein. The table lists hundreds of thousands of distinct CDR3 sequences, roughly 15% of them singletons. The specimen was blood. These receptors were obtained from a man younger than 30 with Graves' ophthalmopathy.

V gene TRBV19 combines with J gene TRBJ2-7; 7 positions match TRBD1. CDR3 length: 12 amino acids. J lost 4 bases, V lost 11 bases, and 8 bases had no gene match. Germline V gene lookup returns CDR1 LNHDA and CDR2 SQIVND (reference sequence). The CDR3 reads CAGQGERYEQYF. CDR3 sequence (DNA): TGTGCCGGTCAGGGGGAACGGTACGAGCAGTACTTC.

This clonotype appeared many times. This chain uses TRBV5-1 with TRBJ2-1, with 14 positions matching TRBD2. CDR1 and CDR2 from the germline V gene are SGHRS and YFSETQ. Trimming removed 4 bases from V and 8 bases from J; junction bases left unmatched: 11. CDR3 size: 17 residues. The CDR3 bases are TGCGCCAGCAGCCCCGGGACTAGCGGGAGAAGGGTGCATGAGCAGTTCTTC. Its protein product is CASSPGTSGRRVHEQFF.

The chain couples TRBV19 to TRBJ2-3, with D perhaps given as TRBD1 or TRBD2 (5 bases each). V was shortened by 2 bases and J by 4 bases, with 13 bases between the two germline ends. The CDR3 covers 15 residues. The germline CDR1 and CDR2 sequences are LNHDA and SQIVND (reference sequence). CDR3 nucleotide sequence: TGTGCCAGTAGTATATCAGGGAGCTCTTCAGATACGCAGTATTTT. Translation gives CASSISGSSSDTQYF.

Many counts were recorded for this clonotype. CDR3 sequence (DNA): TGTGCCAGCAGCTTTACAGGAGGAGATACGCAGTATTTT. Amino acid sequence: CASSFTGGDTQYF. This chain joins TRBV7-8 and TRBJ2-3; D may correspond to TRBD1 or TRBD2 (5 bases each). CDR3 length: 13 residues. Trimming cost V 3 bases and J 5 bases, with 9 bases left between them. Germline lookup yields CDR1 SGHVS and CDR2 FQNEAQ.

The rearrangement links TRBV25-1 to TRBJ2-5; 8 positions agree with TRBD1. The germline V gene has CDR1 MGHDK and CDR2 SYGVNS. With V trimmed by 6 bases and J by 5 bases, 8 bases remained unmatched. This CDR3 region has 14 residues. CDR3 in amino acids: CASSHGQGFETQYF. DNA for the CDR3: TGTGCCAGCAGCCACGGACAGGGTTTCGAGACCCAGTACTTC.

This clonotype was recorded at least ten times. The chain has TRBV12-3 or TRBV12-4 and TRBJ1-1; the D is unclear. The CDR3 totals 14 residues. The ends were cut back, 7 bases at V and 11 bases at J, with 23 bases in the middle. Here the CDR3 DNA reads TGTGCCAGCAAGTATAAAGGAAAAGGGAGGTTCGCTTTCTTT. Its translation: CASKYKGKGRFAFF.

This clonotype has only a few counts. CDR3 sequence: CSVERESSGNTIYF. As DNA, the CDR3 is TGCAGCGTTGAAAGGGAGAGCTCTGGAAACACCATATATTTT. V is TRBV29-1 and J is TRBJ1-3; D gene unclear. The CDR3 has 14 residues. Trimming cost V 2 bases and J 0 bases, with 8 bases left between them. From germline, CDR1 is SQVTM and CDR2 ANQGSEA.

This clonotype was picked up one time. The chain employs TRBV19 and TRBJ1-4; D not certain. The germline gives CDR1 LNHDA, CDR2 SQIVND (reference sequence). The CDR3 runs 15 residues. V was pared by 1 base and J by 7 bases, with 13 bases between. The CDR3 is CASSIAGSLGEKLFF. The CDR3 bases are TGTGCCAGTAGTATAGCGGGGAGTCTCGGTGAAAAACTGTTTTTT.

This clonotype came up a few times. This chain links TRBV7-9 with TRBJ1-5, with D unclear. Looked up from germline, CDR1 is SEHNR and CDR2 is FQNEAQ (reference sequence). The CDR3 runs 13 residues. Trimming took off 2 bases at V and 3 bases at J, with 5 bases between the two ends. This CDR3 reads CASSLSPNQPQHF. CDR3 DNA sequence: TGTGCCAGCAGCTTATCCCCCAATCAGCCCCAGCATTTT.

The J gene is TRBJ1-5, the V gene TRBV7-9; the match to TRBD1 covers 7 bases. Germline trimming cut 4 bases from V and 3 bases from J; bases unmatched to any gene: 3. Germline CDR1 is SEHNR and CDR2 is FQNEAQ (reference sequence). The CDR3 runs 14 residues. As DNA, the CDR3 is TGTGCCAGCAGCTCACAGGGGTACAATCAGCCCCAGCATTTT. Translation: CASSSQGYNQPQHF.

This clonotype was counted only a few times. The chain has TRBV15 and TRBJ2-2; D perhaps matches TRBD2 (5 bases). V lost 1 base to trimming and J lost 5 bases, with 8 bases between them. Germline V gene sequence: CDR1 LNHNV, CDR2 YYDKDF (reference sequence). The CDR3 sequence is 14 residues long. The CDR3 coding sequence is TGTGCCACCAGCAGAGTAGCGACTACCGGGGAGCTGTTTTTT. This translates into CATSRVATTGELFF.

Only a few counts were recorded for this clonotype. V usage is TRBV6-1 and J usage is TRBJ2-1; TRBD1 agrees at 7 bases. Germline V lookup: CDR1 MNHNS, CDR2 SASEGT. Losses at the gene ends were 5 bases for V and 4 bases for J; bases not matched to a gene: 11. This CDR3 contains 16 residues. CDR3 loop: CASSSSLTGPYNEQFF. As DNA, the CDR3 is TGTGCCAGCAGTTCGAGCCTGACAGGGCCTTACAATGAGCAGTTCTTC.

The V and J genes are TRBV15 and TRBJ2-3; unclear D gene. The V end was cut by 1 base, the J end by 13 bases, with 12 bases between. The length of the CDR3 is 12 residues. From germline, CDR1 is LNHNV and CDR2 YYDKDF (reference sequence). DNA for the CDR3: TGTGCCACCAGCAGAGGGGATTACCGGGAGTATTTT. Its translation is CATSRGDYREYF.

The chain combines TRBV7-8 with TRBJ1-3, with 7 bases that match TRBD1. Germline V gene lookup returns CDR1 SGHVS and CDR2 FQNEAQ. The trim removed 1 base at V and 0 bases at J, leaving 6 bases unmatched. This CDR3 has 17 amino acids. The CDR3 DNA reads TGTGCCAGCAGCTTAGGGGGGGGGGACAGCTCTGGAAACACCATATATTTT. Translation: CASSLGGGDSSGNTIYF.

The rearrangement links TRBV5-4 to TRBJ2-5; 7 nucleotides match TRBD2. V dropped 0 bases and J dropped 6; count of bases not matched to a gene: 5. Germline V gene lookup returns CDR1 SGHNT and CDR2 YYREEE (reference sequence). The CDR3 is made up of 14 amino acids. CDR3 region: CASSLVGGGQTQYF. The CDR3 coding sequence is TGTGCCAGCAGCTTGGTCGGGGGAGGGCAGACCCAGTACTTC.

This clonotype was observed at least ten times. The rearrangement uses TRBV27 and TRBJ2-3; D remains unclear. Between the trimmed V and J ends, which lost 4 bases and 2 bases, there was a span of 13 bases. CDR3 length equals 15 residues. Per germline, CDR1 MNHEY and CDR2 SMNVEV (reference sequence). Here the CDR3 reads CASSSSADYTDTQYF. CDR3 in DNA: TGTGCCAGCAGTTCGTCGGCAGATTACACAGATACGCAGTATTTT.

This clonotype was counted many times. The genes are TRBV15 and TRBJ1-1; D remains unclear. Per germline, CDR1 LNHNV and CDR2 YYDKDF (reference sequence). The CDR3 has 15 residues. The V and J ends lost 0 bases and 3 bases respectively, with 11 bases between them. In nucleotides, the CDR3 is TGTGCCACCAGCAGAGATCGACGCGCCCACACTGAAGCTTTCTTT. It specifies CATSRDRRAHTEAFF.

The table lists this clonotype with many counts. The chain combines TRBV7-9 with TRBJ1-2; 12 nucleotides line up with TRBD1. V shed 5 bases and J 12 bases; nucleotides not matched to a gene: 7. Germline V gene lookup returns CDR1 SEHNR and CDR2 FQNEAQ (reference sequence). This CDR3 comprises 13 residues. The CDR3 DNA reads TGTGCCAGCAGCCCTGGGACAGGGGGCTTAGACACCTTC. It is translated as CASSPGTGGLDTF. The full variable domain, its missing parts supplied by reference TRBV7-9 and TRBJ1-2, is DTGVSQNPRHKITKRGQNVTFRCDPISEHNRLYWYRQTLGQGPEFLTYFQNEAQLEKSRLLSDRFSAERPKGSFSTLEIQRTEQGDSAMYLCASSPGTGGLDTFGSGTRLTVV.

This clonotype was seen a handful of times. An end of the junction differs from the germline gene, which may be a read error. The chain joins TRBV12-3 or TRBV12-4 to TRBJ1-3; no definite D call. This CDR3 has 13 residues. The CDR3, as DNA: TGTGCCAGCAGTTCCGACCCTGGAAACACCACATATTTT. This encodes CASSSDPGNTTYF.

This clonotype was detected ten times or more. The CDR3 coding sequence is TGTGCCAGCAGCCATTGGACTAGCACAGATACGCAGTATTTT. Its protein product is CASSHWTSTDTQYF. V and J are TRBV3-1 and TRBJ2-3; a possible D gene is TRBD2 (5 bases). The CDR3 is made up of 14 amino acids. CDR1 and CDR2 from the germline V gene are LGHDT and YNNKEL (reference sequence). Trimming shortened V by 3 bases and J by 0 bases, and 7 bases separated the two germline ends.

This clonotype showed up many times. The V and J genes are TRBV5-1 and TRBJ2-6, with D tentatively TRBD2 (5 bases). The length of the CDR3 is 15 residues. Trimming removed 1 base from V and 2 bases from J, with 7 bases in between. Per germline, CDR1 SGHRS and CDR2 YFSETQ. DNA for the CDR3: TGCGCCAGCAGCTTGATGACTACTGGGGCCAACGTCCTGACTTTC. Translation: CASSLMTTGANVLTF.

Points on this clonotype: The conserved phenylalanine or tryptophan normally closing the CDR3 is absent here, so this likely arose from a read error. V usage is TRBV5-1 and J usage is TRBJ2-7; 8 bases map to TRBD1. The CDR3 is made up of 14 amino acids. V lost 3 bases, J lost 5 bases, and 7 bases stayed unmatched. The germline gives CDR1 SGHRS, CDR2 YFSETQ. In DNA, the CDR3 is TGCGCCAGCAGCTCGGGGACAGGAAATAACGAGCAGTACTCC. Protein: CASSSGTGNNEQYS.

The genes are TRBV4-1 and TRBJ2-2, with 9 bases identical to TRBD2. The CDR3 loop spans 14 amino acids. Germline lookup yields CDR1 MGHRA and CDR2 YSYEKL. Losses at the gene ends were 8 bases for V and 5 bases for J; bases not matched to a gene: 6. This chain's CDR3 is CASALSGRTGELFF. The CDR3 nucleotides read TGCGCCAGCGCCCTTAGCGGGAGAACCGGGGAGCTGTTTTTT.

This clonotype was seen repeatedly, ten times or more. The chain joins TRBV24-1 to TRBJ2-3; TRBD2 matches at 9 bases. After removal of 5 bases from V and 3 bases from J, the junction contained 5 bases not matched to a gene. CDR3 length: 15 amino acids. CDR1 and CDR2 (germline): KGHDR, SFDVKD. The CDR3 DNA sequence: TGTGCCACCAGTGCAGCGGGGGGCCTGACAGATACGCAGTATTTT. This encodes CATSAAGGLTDTQYF.

This chain joins TRBV14 and TRBJ2-7; 9 bases are a match to TRBD1. Germline loops: CDR1 SGHDN, CDR2 FVKESK. V lost 0 bases to trimming and J lost 4 bases; unmatched junction nucleotides: 1. The CDR3 runs 14 residues. The CDR3 region has the DNA TGTGCCAGCAGCCAAGAACAGGGGGCTTACGAGCAGTACTTC. It encodes CASSQEQGAYEQYF.

The V call is TRBV9, the J call TRBJ2-2; a possible D gene is TRBD2 (7 bases). CDR1 and CDR2 from the germline V gene are SGDLS and YYNGEE. Trimming shortened V by 3 bases and J by 7 bases, and 22 bases separated the two germline ends. The length of the CDR3 is 17 residues. CDR3 coding DNA: TGTGCCAGCAGCGAGAGGGGGGGAGGGCCGTCGAGCGGGGAGCTGTTTTTT. Translating gives CASSERGGGPSSGELFF. Looking up the rest from reference TRBV9 and TRBJ2-2 gives the full variable domain: DSGVTQTPKHLITATGQRVTLRCSPRSGDLSVYWYQQSLDQGLQFLIQYYNGEERAKGNILERFSAQQFPDLHSELNLSSLELGDSALYFCASSERGGGPSSGELFFGEGSRLTVL.

In this sample, this clonotype turned up many times. The gene calls are TRBV3-1 and TRBJ2-7, with TRBD2 matching over 12 bases. This CDR3 is 17 amino acids long. The germline CDR1 and CDR2 sequences are LGHDT and YNNKEL (reference sequence). Trimming at V came to 0 bases and at J to 5 bases, leaving 8 bases not matched to a gene. The CDR3 region is CASSQDLPSGRADEQYF. DNA of the CDR3: TGTGCCAGCAGCCAAGACCTCCCTAGCGGGAGGGCCGACGAGCAGTACTTC.

In its sample, this clonotype was seen many times. The chain joins TRBV7-8 to TRBJ2-2; D not certain. CDR1 and CDR2 from the germline V gene are SGHVS and FQNEAQ. The CDR3 length is 16 residues. Trimming pared 5 bases from V and 4 bases from J, leaving 17 bases between. This chain's CDR3 is CASSIEPAGATGELFF. As DNA, the CDR3 is TGTGCCAGCAGCATTGAACCGGCAGGTGCCACCGGGGAGCTGTTTTTT. The whole variable domain, remainder taken from reference TRBV7-8 and TRBJ2-2, is GAGVSQSPRYKVAKRGQDVALRCDPISGHVSLFWYQQALGQGPEFLTYFQNEAQLDKSGLPSDRFFAERPEGSVSTLKIQRTQQEDSAVYLCASSIEPAGATGELFFGEGSRLTVL.

This clonotype was detected ten times or more. This rearrangement joins TRBV6-2 or TRBV6-3 to TRBJ1-5, with D tentatively TRBD1 (5 bases). Germline values: CDR1 MNHEY, CDR2 SVGEGT. V was trimmed by 0 bases and J by 1 base, leaving 10 bases between them. The CDR3 spans 16 residues. This chain's CDR3 is CASSYSRGVSNQPQHF. The CDR3 bases are TGTGCCAGCAGTTACTCTAGGGGAGTGAGCAATCAGCCCCAGCATTTT.

This clonotype showed up many times. The CDR3 DNA reads as TGTGCCAGCAGCTTAGTTCCTGGGGCCAACGTCCTGACTTTC. It codes for CASSLVPGANVLTF. The V and J genes are TRBV11-2 and TRBJ2-6; no clear D. V lost 1 base and J 2 bases, leaving 3 bases between the germline ends. This CDR3 comprises 14 residues. Germline CDR1 is SGHAT and CDR2 is FQNNGV.

This clonotype has at least ten counts. The V and J genes are TRBV7-2 and TRBJ2-3; 11 bases map to TRBD2. With 0 bases clipped from V and 5 bases from J, the junction kept 10 bases outside the gene matches. CDR3 length: 18 amino acids. The germline V gene has CDR1 SGHTA and CDR2 FQGNSA. This CDR3 is CASSLALRSGGDLDTQYF. The DNA for the CDR3 is TGTGCCAGCAGCTTAGCGCTTCGTAGCGGGGGGGATTTAGATACGCAGTATTTT.

This clonotype was recorded at least ten times. J is TRBJ2-3 and V is TRBV12-3 or TRBV12-4; 8 bases line up with TRBD1. The J segment lost 2 bases and the V segment lost 8 bases, leaving 9 bases of the junction unmatched. The CDR3 covers 15 residues. CDR3 protein: CASRPDRGITDTQYF. For the CDR3, the DNA is TGTGCCAGCCGGCCTGACAGGGGAATCACAGATACGCAGTATTTT.